This T cell receptor (beta chain) was documented in a study of blood T cell repertoires in COVID-19. Looking at the study overall: Nucleic acid was either cDNA or gDNA, and it came from T cells, B-cell-depleted T cells, or PBMCs.

This clone was recorded once. How the authors handled the data: Nucleated cell counts were estimated from reference gene primer amplification. Assay used: immunoSEQ multiplex PCR; TCRdb lists only in-frame clones, some missing. V and J calls and clone size come straight from that table; D and trimming were deduced from the DNA. The sample carries roughly 200,000 clones, 88% recorded once. The CDR3 consists of 13 residues. Germline V CDR1 and CDR2: SGHNT, YYREEE (reference sequence). V lost 0 bases and J 5 bases, leaving 8 bases between the germline ends. Sequenced input: peripheral blood. The chain uses TRBV5-4 and TRBJ1-1; D ambiguous. The sequence came from a man aged 18 to 30 with active or convalescent COVID-19. The CDR3 is CASSLGRRTEAFF. For the CDR3, the DNA is TGTGCCAGCAGCTTGGGGCGCAGGACTGAAGCTTTCTTT. The full variable domain, with the rest looked up from reference TRBV5-4 and TRBJ1-1, is ETGVTQSPTHLIKTRGQQVTLRCSSQSGHNTVSWYQQALGQGPQFIFQYYREEENGRGNFPPRFSGLQFPNYSSELNVNALELDDSALYLCASSLGRRTEAFFGQGTRLTVV.